This T cell receptor beta chain was sequenced for a study of metastatic and nonmetastatic thyroid tumors. Study overall: Both malignant and benign thyroid patients supplied peripheral blood and tumor or nodule tissue samples, across which the repertoires of these patients were then compared.

Before thyroid surgery, none of the patients had received any treatment. Study-level results: Malignant thyroid tumors reportedly had TCR beta diversity that was significantly higher than in benign nodules, in blood and tumor.

This clone ranks as medium-sized. Its specificity is not known. The germline gives CDR1 LNHDA, CDR2 SQIVND (reference sequence). There are 12 residues in the CDR3. V was clipped by 7 bases and J by 6 bases, with 10 bases between them. Using MiXCR, TCRdb re-called clones from the PCR reads. The table has 35,000 to 40,000 clones, 17% seen once. Sequenced material: tumor tissue. The receptor comes from a female donor with papillary thyroid cancer or a benign thyroid nodule (not recorded which). Some clones in this sample may be carry-over from other donors' samples. V is TRBV19 and J is TRBJ1-5; no reliable D call. This CDR3 reads CASTSRGQPQHF. The CDR3 nucleotides read TGTGCCAGTACGTCACGGGGTCAGCCCCAGCATTTT.